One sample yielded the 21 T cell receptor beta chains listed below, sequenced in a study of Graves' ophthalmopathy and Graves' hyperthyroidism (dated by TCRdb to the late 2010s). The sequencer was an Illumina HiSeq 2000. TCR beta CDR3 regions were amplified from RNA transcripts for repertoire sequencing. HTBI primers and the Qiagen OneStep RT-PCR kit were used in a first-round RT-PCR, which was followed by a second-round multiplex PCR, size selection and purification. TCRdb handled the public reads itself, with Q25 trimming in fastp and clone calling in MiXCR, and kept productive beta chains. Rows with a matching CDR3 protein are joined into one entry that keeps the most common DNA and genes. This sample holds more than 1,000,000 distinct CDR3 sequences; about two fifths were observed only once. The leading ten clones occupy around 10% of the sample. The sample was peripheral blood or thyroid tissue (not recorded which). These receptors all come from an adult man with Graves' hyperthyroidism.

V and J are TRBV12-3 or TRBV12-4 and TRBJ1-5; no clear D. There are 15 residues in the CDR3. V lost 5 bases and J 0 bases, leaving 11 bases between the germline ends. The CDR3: CASSTDWDSNQPQHF. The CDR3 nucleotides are TGTGCCAGCAGTACAGACTGGGATAGCAATCAGCCCCAGCATTTT.

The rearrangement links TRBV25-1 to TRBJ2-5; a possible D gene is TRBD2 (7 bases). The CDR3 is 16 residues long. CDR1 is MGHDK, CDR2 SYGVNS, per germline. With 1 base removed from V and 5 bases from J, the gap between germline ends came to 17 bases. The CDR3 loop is CASSEFGGGRSETQYF. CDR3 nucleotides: TGTGCCAGCAGTGAATTTGGGGGGGGCCGGTCGGAGACCCAGTACTTC.

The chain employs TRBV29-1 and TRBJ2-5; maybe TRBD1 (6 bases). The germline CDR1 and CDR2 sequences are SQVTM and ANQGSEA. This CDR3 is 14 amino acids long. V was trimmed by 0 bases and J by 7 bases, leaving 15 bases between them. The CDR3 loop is CSVEDNYRARTQYF. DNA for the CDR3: TGCAGCGTTGAAGACAACTACAGGGCCAGGACCCAGTACTTC.

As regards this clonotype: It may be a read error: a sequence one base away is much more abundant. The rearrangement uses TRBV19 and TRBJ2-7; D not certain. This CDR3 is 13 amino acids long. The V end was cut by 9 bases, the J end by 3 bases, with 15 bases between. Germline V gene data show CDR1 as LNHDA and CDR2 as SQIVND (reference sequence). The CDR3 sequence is CASNSEMLYEQYF. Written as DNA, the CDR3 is TGTGCCAGCAACTCGGAGATGCTCTACGAGCAGTACTTC.

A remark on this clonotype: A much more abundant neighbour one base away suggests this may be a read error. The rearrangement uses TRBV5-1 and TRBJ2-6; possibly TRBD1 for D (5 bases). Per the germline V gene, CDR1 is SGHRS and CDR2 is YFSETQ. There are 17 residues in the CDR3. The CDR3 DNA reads TGCGCCAGCAGCTTGGAAGGACCATACTCTGGGGCCAACGTCCTGGCTTTC. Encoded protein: CASSLEGPYSGANVLAF.

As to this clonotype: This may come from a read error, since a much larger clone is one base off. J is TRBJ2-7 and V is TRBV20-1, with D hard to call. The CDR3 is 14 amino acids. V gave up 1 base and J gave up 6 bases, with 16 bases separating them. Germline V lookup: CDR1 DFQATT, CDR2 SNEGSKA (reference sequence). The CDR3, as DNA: TGCAGTGCTAGAGTAGTCCGCCGGTCTGTCGAGCAGTACTTC. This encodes CSARVVRRSVEQYF.

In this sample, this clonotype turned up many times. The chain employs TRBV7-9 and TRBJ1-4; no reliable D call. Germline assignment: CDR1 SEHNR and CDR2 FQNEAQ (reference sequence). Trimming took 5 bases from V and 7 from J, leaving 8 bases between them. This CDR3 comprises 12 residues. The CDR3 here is CASSIGREKLFF. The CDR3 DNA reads TGTGCCAGCAGCATCGGCCGTGAAAAACTGTTTTTT.

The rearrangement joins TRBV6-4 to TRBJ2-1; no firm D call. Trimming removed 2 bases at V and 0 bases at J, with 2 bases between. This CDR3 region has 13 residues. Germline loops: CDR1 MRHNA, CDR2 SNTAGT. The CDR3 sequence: CASSDSSYNEQFF. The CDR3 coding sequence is TGTGCCAGCAGTGACAGCTCCTACAATGAGCAGTTCTTC.

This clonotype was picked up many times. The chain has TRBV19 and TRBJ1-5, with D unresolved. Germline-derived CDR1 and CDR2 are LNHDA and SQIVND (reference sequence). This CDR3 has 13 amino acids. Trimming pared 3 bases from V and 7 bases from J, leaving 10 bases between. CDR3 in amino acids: CASSIGVQQPQHF. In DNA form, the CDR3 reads TGTGCCAGTAGTATCGGGGTTCAACAGCCCCAGCATTTT.

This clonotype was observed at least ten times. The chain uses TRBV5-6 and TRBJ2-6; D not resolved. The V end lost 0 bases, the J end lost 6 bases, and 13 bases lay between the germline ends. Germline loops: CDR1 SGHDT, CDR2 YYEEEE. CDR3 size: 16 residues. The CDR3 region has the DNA TGTGCCAGCAGCTTGGTAGTATCCGCTATGGCCAACGTCCTGACTTTC. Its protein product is CASSLVVSAMANVLTF.

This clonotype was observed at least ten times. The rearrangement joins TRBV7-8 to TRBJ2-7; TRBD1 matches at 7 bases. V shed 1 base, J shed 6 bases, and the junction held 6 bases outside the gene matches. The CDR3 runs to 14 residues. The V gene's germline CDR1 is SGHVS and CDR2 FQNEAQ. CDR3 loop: CASSLGLSGGEQYF. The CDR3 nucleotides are TGTGCCAGCAGCTTAGGTCTGTCAGGGGGCGAGCAGTACTTC.

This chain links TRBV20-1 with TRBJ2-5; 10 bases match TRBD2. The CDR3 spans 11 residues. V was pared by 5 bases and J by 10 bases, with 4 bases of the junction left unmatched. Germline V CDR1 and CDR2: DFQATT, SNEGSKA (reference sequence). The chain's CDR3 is CSAVSGGIQYF. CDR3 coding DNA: TGCAGTGCTGTTAGCGGGGGGATCCAGTACTTC.

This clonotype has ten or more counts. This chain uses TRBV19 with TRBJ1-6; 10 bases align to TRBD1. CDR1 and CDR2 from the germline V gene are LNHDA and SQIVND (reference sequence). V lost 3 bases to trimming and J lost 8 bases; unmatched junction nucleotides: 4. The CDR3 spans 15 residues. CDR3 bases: TGTGCCAGTAGTATGGGGACAGGGGATTATTCACCCCTCCACTTT. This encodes CASSMGTGDYSPLHF.

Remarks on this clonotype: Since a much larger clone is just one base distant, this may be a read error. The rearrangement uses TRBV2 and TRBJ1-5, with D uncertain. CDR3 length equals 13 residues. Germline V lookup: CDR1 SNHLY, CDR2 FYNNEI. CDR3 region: CAGRNGNNQPQHF. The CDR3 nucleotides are TGTGCCGGCAGGAACGGGAACAATCAGCCCCAGCATTTT. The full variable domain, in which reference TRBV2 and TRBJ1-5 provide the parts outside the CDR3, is EPEVTQTPSHQVTQMGQEVILRCVPISNHLYFYWYRQILGQKVEFLVSFYNNEISEKSEIFDDQFSVERPDGSNFTLKIRSTKLEDSAMYFCAGRNGNNQPQHFGDGTRLSIL.

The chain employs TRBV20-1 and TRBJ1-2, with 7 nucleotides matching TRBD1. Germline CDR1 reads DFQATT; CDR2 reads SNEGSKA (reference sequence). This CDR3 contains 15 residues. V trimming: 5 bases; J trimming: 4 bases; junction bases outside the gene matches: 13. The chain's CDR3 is CSAPVTTGNLYGYTF. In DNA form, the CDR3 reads TGCAGTGCTCCGGTAACGACAGGGAACCTCTATGGCTACACCTTC.

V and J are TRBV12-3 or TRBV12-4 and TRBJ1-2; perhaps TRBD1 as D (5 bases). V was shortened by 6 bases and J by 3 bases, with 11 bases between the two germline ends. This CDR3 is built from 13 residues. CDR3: CASSSGLHYGYTF. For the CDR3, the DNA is TGTGCCAGCAGCTCGGGACTACACTATGGCTACACCTTC.

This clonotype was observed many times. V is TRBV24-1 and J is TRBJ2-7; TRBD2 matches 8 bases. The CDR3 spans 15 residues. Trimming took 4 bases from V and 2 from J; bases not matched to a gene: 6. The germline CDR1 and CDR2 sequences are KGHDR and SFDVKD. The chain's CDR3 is CATSDPGRGAYEQYF. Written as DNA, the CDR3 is TGTGCCACCAGTGACCCCGGGAGGGGCGCCTACGAGCAGTACTTC.

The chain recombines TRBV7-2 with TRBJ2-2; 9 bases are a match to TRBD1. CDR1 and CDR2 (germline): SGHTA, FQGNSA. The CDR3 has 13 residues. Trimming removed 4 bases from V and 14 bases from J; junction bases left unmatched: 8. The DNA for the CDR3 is TGTGCCAGCAGCTGGGACAGGGTGAATTACCTGTTTTTT. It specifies CASSWDRVNYLFF.

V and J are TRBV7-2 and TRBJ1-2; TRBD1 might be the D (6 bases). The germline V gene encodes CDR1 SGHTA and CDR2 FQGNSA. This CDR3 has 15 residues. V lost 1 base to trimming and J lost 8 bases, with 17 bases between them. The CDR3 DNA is TGTGCCAGCAGCTTAGATGCGGTTCTAAGGGGGGGCTACACCTTC. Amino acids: CASSLDAVLRGGYTF.

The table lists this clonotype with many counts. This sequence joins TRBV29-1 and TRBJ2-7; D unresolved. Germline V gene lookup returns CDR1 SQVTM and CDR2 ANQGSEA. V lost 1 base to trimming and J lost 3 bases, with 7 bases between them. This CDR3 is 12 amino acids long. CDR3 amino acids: CSVEGGRYEQYF. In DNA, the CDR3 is TGCAGCGTTGAAGGCGGCCGCTACGAGCAGTACTTC.

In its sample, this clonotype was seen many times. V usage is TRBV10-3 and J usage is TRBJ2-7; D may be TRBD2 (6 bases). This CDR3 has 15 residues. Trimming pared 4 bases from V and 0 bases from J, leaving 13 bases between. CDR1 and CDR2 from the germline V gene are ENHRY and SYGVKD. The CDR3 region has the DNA TGTGCCATCAGTGTTGCAGCGGGCAACTCCTACGAGCAGTACTTC. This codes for CAISVAAGNSYEQYF.